This T cell receptor beta chain was observed in a study of T cells in Graves' hyperthyroidism and ophthalmopathy (dated by TCRdb to between 2018 and 2021). Describing the broader study: Peripheral blood was collected at initial diagnosis, before any treatment. TCR V-J signatures able to tell the groups apart were searched for in a discovery cohort of 100 or so patients, of whom around 42 had Graves' ophthalmopathy and some 60 had stable Graves' hyperthyroidism. For training and testing, the 100 or so patients in the discovery cohort were randomly divided in a 7:3 ratio. Thyroid tissue and blood T-cell repertoires from six Graves' hyperthyroidism patients were also compared in the study. After blood sampling, hyperthyroidism patients were treated with methimazole at a starting dose of 30 mg daily, and ophthalmopathy patients were treated with high-dose intravenous methylprednisolone. Prospective prediction of ophthalmopathy was tested in an independent validation cohort of fewer than 20 hyperthyroidism patients and 15 to 17 patients who later progressed to ophthalmopathy. TCR Vbeta CDR3 sequencing of roughly 140 peripheral blood samples (roughly 41 ophthalmopathy, around 80 hyperthyroidism and roughly 17 progressor patients) is reported in the paper.

The germline V gene (reference sequence) gives CDR1 as DFQATT and CDR2 as SNEGSKA. Counted from cysteine to phenylalanine, this CDR3 has 17 amino acids. The sequence is cut down to CDR3 DNA, 51 bases in frame from base 1. The V end loses 7 bases and the J end loses 2 bases, and a stretch of 21 bases separates them. Amplification of TCR beta CDR3 regions was carried out from RNA transcripts. The first round of RT-PCR for the TCR CDR3 was performed with the HTBI primer set and the Qiagen OneStep RT-PCR kit. Libraries were constructed in a second round of multiplex PCR, after which size selection and purification were performed. The libraries were sequenced on an Illumina HiSeq2000 using paired-end 100 bp reads. For the original study's pipeline: SOAPnuke was used to process the raw data, with reads discarded if the reads contained adapters or uncalled bases, had a mean Phred below 15, or lacked an exact constant-primer or identifier match. COPE v1.2.5 was used to merge the high-quality paired reads, and each unique nucleotide sequence was defined as a clonotype. Clonotypes were aligned to IMGT TRBV, TRBD and TRBJ reference segments using MiTCR v1.1. The analysis included only V-J combinations with a frequency above 0.0001, which together covered more than 98% of the repertoires. A TCS score was defined as the ratio of F50 (clonal expansion) to E x V (chaos), with BLOSUM62-based TCRdist applied between CDR3 peptides within each V-J. Welch's t-statistics and random forest reduced around 550 V-J features to roughly 13, which were used in a naive Bayes classifier (R e1071). The public reads were quality trimmed at Q25 with fastp and then assembled into clones with MiXCR by TCRdb, keeping productive beta chains. Rows with a matching CDR3 protein are joined into one entry that keeps the most common DNA and genes. What appears here as the V and J calls and clone size reflects TCRdb's work, not the paper's. The sample table lists some 360,000 distinct CDR3 sequences, approximately 18% of them with a count of one. Around a sixth of the sample goes to the ten largest clones.

Study-wide conclusions, independent of this receptor: In cross-validation, a model built on a 13 V-J signature told ophthalmopathy apart from stable hyperthyroidism with just under 90% sensitivity and about 81% specificity, and in testing the same model reached 80%/75%. In validation, progression to ophthalmopathy was predicted by the model with about 70% sensitivity and approximately 78% specificity, a median of roughly 6 months before onset. Blood samples also contained most of the expanded thyroid clonotypes (frequency above 0.001), which suggests that blood repertoires may reflect thyroid immune responses. Sample size was not statistically predetermined, and blinding of investigators to group allocation was not performed.

This clonotype was seen at least ten times. Its cognate antigen has yet to be identified. Base qualities were left out, and no much larger clone turns up one base away. Moderately to severely active disease, a Clinical Activity Score of at least 3, a NOSPECS grade of at least 4, and a duration under 3 months were present in ophthalmopathy patients. The study excluded patients with uncontrolled infections, other autoimmune diseases, pregnancy or lactation. Diagnoses were based on clinical symptoms, serum thyroxine and TRAb, thyroid ultrasound and orbital computed tomography. Ficoll-Paque density gradient centrifugation was used to isolate PBMCs from approximately 10 ml of fresh peripheral blood. Total RNA was extracted with Trizol reagent, and quality was checked on an Agilent 2100 Bioanalyzer.

The chain links TRBV20-1 with TRBJ2-6, with TRBD1 as a weak D call on 6 bases. The receptor's source is a woman aged 35 to 49 with Graves' ophthalmopathy. What was sequenced was blood. The DNA is TGCAGTGTCTCCCCGGACAGCGCATTAACTGGGGCCAACGTCCTGACTTTC. Its translation is CSVSPDSALTGANVLTF.